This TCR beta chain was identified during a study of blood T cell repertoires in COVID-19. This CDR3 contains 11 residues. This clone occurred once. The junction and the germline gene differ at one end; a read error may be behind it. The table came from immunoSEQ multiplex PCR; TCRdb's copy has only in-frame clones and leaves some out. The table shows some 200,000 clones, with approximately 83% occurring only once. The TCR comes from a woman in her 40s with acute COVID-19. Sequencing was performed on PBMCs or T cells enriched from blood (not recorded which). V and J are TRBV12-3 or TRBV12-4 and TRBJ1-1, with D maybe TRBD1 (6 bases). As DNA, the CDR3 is TGTGCCAGCCACTTCGGGACACTTCTGGGGTTT. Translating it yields CASHFGTLLGF.